Shown below are 30 T cell receptor beta chains from a single sample sequenced in a study of shared clonotypes between healthy human individuals. Terminally differentiated effector memory CD45RA+ cells were excluded by CCR7 positive selection of CD45RO-negative cells. Some clones are missing from TCRdb's copy, which holds only in-frame ones; the method was immunoSEQ multiplex PCR. The sample includes about 2.1 million clones, 90% to 95% of them seen just once. Material for sequencing was naive CD8+ T cells from PBMCs. These receptors all stem from a man aged 18-30 years in good health. Some clones in this sample may be carry-over from other donors' samples.

This chain links TRBV6-1 with TRBJ1-2; D gene unclear. CDR3 length equals 14 residues. V dropped 3 bases and J dropped 3 bases, with 11 bases sitting between them. CDR1 is MNHNS and CDR2 is SASEGT in the germline V gene. The CDR3 loop is CASSDSPRHYGYTF. As DNA, the CDR3 is TGTGCCAGCAGTGATTCCCCCCGGCACTATGGCTACACCTTC.

This chain joins TRBV11-2 and TRBJ1-1, with 7 bases that match TRBD1. Per germline, CDR1 SGHAT and CDR2 FQNNGV. The CDR3 runs 16 residues. V lost 5 bases, J lost 2 bases, and 11 bases stayed unmatched. The CDR3 region has the DNA TGTGCCAGCAGCCCCCGGGACAGAATTGGTAACACTGAAGCTTTCTTT. Amino acid sequence: CASSPRDRIGNTEAFF.

The chain joins TRBV2 to TRBJ1-5; D uncertain. V lost 3 bases to trimming and J lost 3 bases, with 12 bases between them. Germline loops: CDR1 SNHLY, CDR2 FYNNEI. The CDR3 spans 15 residues. The CDR3 protein is CASSDKGRNNQPQHF. CDR3 bases: TGTGCCAGCAGTGATAAAGGACGGAACAATCAGCCCCAGCATTTT.

About this clone: The same CDR3 arises from other DNA sequences in this sample as well. The chain joins TRBV9 to TRBJ2-1; 10 bases are a match to TRBD2. The CDR3 consists of 15 residues. Germline V gene lookup returns CDR1 SGDLS and CDR2 YYNGEE. V lost 3 bases, J lost 3 bases, and 3 bases stayed unmatched. The CDR3 sequence: CASSATSGVYNEQFF. The DNA of the CDR3 is TGTGCCAGCAGCGCTACTAGCGGGGTCTACAATGAGCAGTTCTTC. Looking up the rest from reference TRBV9 and TRBJ2-1 gives the full variable domain: DSGVTQTPKHLITATGQRVTLRCSPRSGDLSVYWYQQSLDQGLQFLIQYYNGEERAKGNILERFSAQQFPDLHSELNLSSLELGDSALYFCASSATSGVYNEQFFGPGTRLTVL.

The rearrangement links TRBV4-3 to TRBJ1-2; D unresolved. Trimming took 0 bases from V and 3 from J, leaving 11 bases between them. The CDR3 loop spans 15 amino acids. CDR1 and CDR2 (germline): LGHNA, YSLEER. The CDR3 region is CASSQDRAEYYGYTF. CDR3 sequence (DNA): TGCGCCAGCAGCCAAGATAGGGCAGAATACTATGGCTACACCTTC.

This clone was detected only once. This rearrangement joins TRBV7-3 to TRBJ2-1; no definite D call. CDR1 is SGHTA, CDR2 FQGTGA, per germline. The CDR3 consists of 15 residues. The germline V and J ends were trimmed by 4 bases and 0 bases, with 10 bases remaining between them. CDR3 in DNA: TGTGCCAGCAGCTCCCCGGTGAGCTCCTACAATGAGCAGTTCTTC. It yields the protein CASSSPVSSYNEQFF.

In this sample, this clone turned up once. The chain joins TRBV5-1 to TRBJ1-4; D gene unclear. Trimming cost V 0 bases and J 4 bases, with 10 bases left between them. Per germline, CDR1 SGHRS and CDR2 YFSETQ. This CDR3 is 15 amino acids long. The CDR3 region has the DNA TGCGCCAGCAGCTTGGCTGAAAACCTTAATGAAAAACTGTTTTTT. It specifies CASSLAENLNEKLFF.

This clone was seen just once. This chain links TRBV30 with TRBJ1-3; D unresolved. Germline values: CDR1 GTSNPN, CDR2 SVGIG (reference sequence). This CDR3 spans 15 amino acids. V lost 1 base and J 0 bases, leaving 10 bases between the germline ends. The CDR3 spells CAWSAGASSGNTIYF. The DNA for the CDR3 is TGTGCCTGGAGTGCTGGAGCGAGCTCTGGAAACACCATATATTTT.

The V call is TRBV9, the J call TRBJ1-2; D gene uncertain. The CDR3 covers 13 residues. Looked up from germline, CDR1 is SGDLS and CDR2 is YYNGEE. V was pared by 4 bases and J by 7 bases, with 14 bases between. CDR3 protein: CASSPSGPSGYTF. The CDR3 coding sequence is TGTGCCAGCAGCCCGAGCGGGCCGAGTGGCTACACCTTC. The full variable domain, with the rest looked up from reference TRBV9 and TRBJ1-2, is DSGVTQTPKHLITATGQRVTLRCSPRSGDLSVYWYQQSLDQGLQFLIQYYNGEERAKGNILERFSAQQFPDLHSELNLSSLELGDSALYFCASSPSGPSGYTFGSGTRLTVV.

A word on this clone: The same CDR3 also results from other DNA sequences found in this sample. The CDR3 nucleotides read TGTGCCAGCAGCTCTGGGACTAGCGGGAGCTACGAGCAGTACTTC. Translated: CASSSGTSGSYEQYF. The chain recombines TRBV11-2 with TRBJ2-7; TRBD2 aligns across 14 bases. The V gene end was trimmed by 4 bases and the J gene end by 3 bases; junction bases not matched to a gene: 2. The CDR3 contains 15 residues. Germline CDR1 is SGHAT and CDR2 is FQNNGV.

As to this clone: Other DNA sequences in the sample encode the same CDR3. The chain has TRBV25-1 and TRBJ1-2, with TRBD1 as a possible D gene (5 bases). Trimming removed 1 base at V and 2 bases at J, with 5 bases between. CDR1 and CDR2 (germline): MGHDK, SYGVNS. The CDR3 is 13 residues long. The CDR3 bases are TGTGCCAGCAGTGAATCAGGGAACTATGGCTACACCTTC. It translates to CASSESGNYGYTF.

Remarks on this clone: This specimen includes other DNA sequences encoding the same CDR3. The chain employs TRBV9 and TRBJ2-7; TRBD2 aligns across 7 bases. Germline lookup yields CDR1 SGDLS and CDR2 YYNGEE. This CDR3 comprises 14 residues. The V segment lost 0 bases and the J segment 5 bases; nucleotides outside the gene matches: 5. The CDR3 region has the DNA TGTGCCAGCAGCGTAGGACTAGCTGGAAACGAGCAGTACTTC. As protein: CASSVGLAGNEQYF. The full variable domain, rest sourced from reference TRBV9 and TRBJ2-7, is DSGVTQTPKHLITATGQRVTLRCSPRSGDLSVYWYQQSLDQGLQFLIQYYNGEERAKGNILERFSAQQFPDLHSELNLSSLELGDSALYFCASSVGLAGNEQYFGPGTRLTVT.

This chain joins TRBV10-3 and TRBJ2-3, with 7 positions matching TRBD1. Germline assignment: CDR1 ENHRY and CDR2 SYGVKD. The CDR3 has 17 residues. V lost 2 bases, J lost 0 bases, and 8 bases stayed unmatched. This CDR3 reads CAISEPKDRTSTDTQYF. CDR3 nucleotide sequence: TGTGCCATCAGTGAGCCGAAGGACAGGACTAGCACAGATACGCAGTATTTT.

The rearrangement links TRBV27 to TRBJ2-7; D perhaps matches TRBD1 (5 bases). V was trimmed by 2 bases and J by 0 bases, leaving 14 bases between them. The CDR3 is made up of 16 amino acids. The germline gives CDR1 MNHEY, CDR2 SMNVEV (reference sequence). As DNA, the CDR3 is TGTGCCAGCAGTTTAAGGGGCCAGCTCTCCTCCTACGAGCAGTACTTC. Its protein is CASSLRGQLSSYEQYF.

On this clone itself: In the same sample, other DNA sequences code for this CDR3. The chain employs TRBV9 and TRBJ1-5, with D unclear. Germline CDR1 and CDR2: SGDLS and YYNGEE. This CDR3 contains 13 residues. The V gene lost 3 bases and the J gene lost 4 bases, with 8 bases spanning the gap. In DNA form, the CDR3 reads TGTGCCAGCAGCGAGGACGGGAATCAGCCCCAGCATTTT. This codes for CASSEDGNQPQHF.

This clone was counted a single time. This chain joins TRBV12-2 and TRBJ2-3; the DNA was not compared with TRBD2, the D call given in the table. TRBV12-2 is a pseudogene. The CDR3 contains 12 residues. CDR3 sequence: CASTTRTDTQYF. The CDR3 nucleotides read TGTGCAAGCACGACTAGGACAGATACGCAGTATTTT.

The chain carries TRBV19 and TRBJ2-1; the D is unclear. The germline V gene encodes CDR1 LNHDA and CDR2 SQIVND (reference sequence). CDR3 length: 15 residues. Trimming shortened V by 3 bases and J by 0 bases, and 9 bases separated the two germline ends. The CDR3 nucleotides are TGTGCCAGTAGTATCCCCGAAGGCTCCTACAATGAGCAGTTCTTC. This encodes CASSIPEGSYNEQFF.

This chain joins TRBV4-3 and TRBJ1-5; the D gene is possibly TRBD1 (5 bases). The CDR3 sequence is 15 residues long. The V end lost 2 bases, the J end lost 7 bases, and 15 bases lay between the germline ends. The germline V gene has CDR1 LGHNA and CDR2 YSLEER. The chain's CDR3 is CASSQSDSGNQPQHF. Written as DNA, the CDR3 is TGCGCCAGCAGCCAAAGCGACTCAGGGAACCAGCCCCAGCATTTT.

This clone is a singleton in its sample. The chain carries TRBV7-6 and TRBJ2-5; 9 bases fit TRBD2. The trim removed 5 bases at V and 7 bases at J, leaving 11 bases unmatched. Germline CDR1 SGHVS, CDR2 FNYEAQ. The CDR3 has 15 residues. The CDR3: CASSATEAGGLTQYF. The CDR3 region has the DNA TGTGCCAGCAGCGCCACCGAAGCGGGAGGTCTGACCCAGTACTTC.

The chain links TRBV7-9 to TRBJ2-1; D is perhaps TRBD2 (6 bases). V gave up 4 bases and J gave up 8 bases, with 18 bases separating them. Per germline, CDR1 SEHNR and CDR2 FQNEAQ (reference sequence). The CDR3 runs to 15 residues. The CDR3 sequence is CASSYYRDLKDEQFF. CDR3 bases: TGTGCCAGCAGCTATTACCGGGACTTAAAGGATGAGCAGTTCTTC.

This chain links TRBV5-1 with TRBJ2-1; the D is unclear. This CDR3 has 10 amino acids. The V and J ends lost 5 bases and 5 bases respectively, with 2 bases between them. Germline assignment: CDR1 SGHRS and CDR2 YFSETQ. The CDR3 nucleotides read TGCGCCAGCAGGGACAATGAGCAGTTCTTC. Translation: CASRDNEQFF.

The rearrangement uses TRBV19 and TRBJ2-1, with a tentative D call TRBD2 (6 bases). CDR3 length equals 15 residues. V dropped 2 bases and J dropped 4 bases, with 12 bases sitting between them. Looked up from germline, CDR1 is LNHDA and CDR2 is SQIVND (reference sequence). CDR3 amino acids: CASSIWGTSYNEQFF. For the CDR3, the DNA is TGTGCCAGTAGTATATGGGGGACTTCATACAATGAGCAGTTCTTC.

V is TRBV4-1 and J is TRBJ2-5, with 13 bases matching TRBD2. The CDR3 is made up of 17 amino acids. Unmatched junction bases numbered 13, after V lost 7 bases and J lost 5 bases. Germline V gene data show CDR1 as MGHRA and CDR2 as YSYEKL. CDR3 loop: CASTKTLGLAGAETQYF. CDR3 in DNA: TGCGCCAGCACCAAAACACTAGGACTAGCGGGAGCGGAGACCCAGTACTTC.

Only one count was recorded for this clone. This sample includes further DNA sequences coding for the same CDR3. V gene TRBV19 combines with J gene TRBJ1-1; D gene ambiguous. Germline assignment: CDR1 LNHDA and CDR2 SQIVND (reference sequence). V lost 0 bases and J lost 1, with 3 bases in between. The CDR3 consists of 13 residues. The CDR3 DNA follows: TGTGCCAGTAGTATAGACCCGAACACTGAAGCTTTCTTT. Translation: CASSIDPNTEAFF.

The rearrangement links TRBV7-9 to TRBJ2-2; the D is unclear. The CDR3 loop spans 13 amino acids. Trimming left V 7 bases short and J 8 bases short, with 14 bases between. CDR1 and CDR2 from the germline V gene are SEHNR and FQNEAQ (reference sequence). The CDR3 region has the DNA TGTGCCAGCACCCCCTCCTCCCTAGGGGAGCTGTTTTTT. Translation: CASTPSSLGELFF.

The CDR3 sequence: CATSHREIAGELFF. CDR3 DNA sequence: TGTGCCACCAGTCACAGGGAAATAGCCGGGGAGCTGTTTTTT. The chain uses TRBV15 and TRBJ2-2, with D possibly being TRBD1 (6 bases). CDR1 and CDR2 (germline): LNHNV, YYDKDF (reference sequence). This CDR3 is built from 14 residues. V was shortened by 6 bases and J by 6 bases, with 14 bases between the two germline ends. The full variable domain, rest sourced from reference TRBV15 and TRBJ2-2, is DAMVIQNPRYQVTQFGKPVTLSCSQTLNHNVMYWYQQKSSQAPKLLFHYYDKDFNNEADTPDNFQSRRPNTSFCFLDIRSPGLGDTAMYLCATSHREIAGELFFGEGSRLTVL.

This chain joins TRBV19 and TRBJ2-1; D gene unclear. Germline-derived CDR1 and CDR2 are LNHDA and SQIVND (reference sequence). This CDR3 is built from 14 residues. Trimming took off 10 bases at V and 6 bases at J, with 19 bases between the two ends. In DNA form, the CDR3 reads TGTGCCACCTCCCGGGCCCGGTGGGGCAATGAGCAGTTCTTC. This sequence encodes CATSRARWGNEQFF.

The rearrangement links TRBV9 to TRBJ2-1; 10 bases agree with TRBD2. V trimming: 2 bases; J trimming: 9 bases; junction bases outside the gene matches: 11. CDR3 length: 16 amino acids. The germline V gene has CDR1 SGDLS and CDR2 YYNGEE. In DNA, the CDR3 is TGTGCCAGCAGCGTTGGGGGAAGCGGGAGGGCTAGTGAGCAGTTCTTC. Its protein product is CASSVGGSGRASEQFF.

The chain joins TRBV7-9 to TRBJ2-7, with D perhaps TRBD1 (5 bases). There are 14 residues in the CDR3. V was trimmed by 4 bases and J by 2 bases, leaving 12 bases between them. Germline-derived CDR1 and CDR2 are SEHNR and FQNEAQ (reference sequence). Written as DNA, the CDR3 is TGTGCCAGCAGCTCCGACAGCAGAGCCTACGAGCAGTACTTC. This encodes CASSSDSRAYEQYF. The complete variable domain, with remaining parts taken from reference TRBV7-9 and TRBJ2-7, reads DTGVSQNPRHKITKRGQNVTFRCDPISEHNRLYWYRQTLGQGPEFLTYFQNEAQLEKSRLLSDRFSAERPKGSFSTLEIQRTEQGDSAMYLCASSSDSRAYEQYFGPGTRLTVT.

The chain is built from TRBV5-4 and TRBJ2-7; the match to TRBD2 covers 12 bases. Losses at the gene ends were 0 bases for V and 5 bases for J; bases not matched to a gene: 9. Germline CDR1 is SGHNT and CDR2 is YYREEE (reference sequence). The CDR3 covers 17 residues. The chain's CDR3 is CASSLVRLAGGPHEQYF. In DNA form, the CDR3 reads TGTGCCAGCAGCTTGGTCCGGCTAGCGGGAGGGCCCCACGAGCAGTACTTC.